This TCR beta chain was sequenced for a study of T-cell reconstitution after alpha-beta-depleted transplantation in children. This clonotype turned up a few times. What it binds is not known. Unique molecular identifiers tagged the TCRbeta library. TCRdb re-called the PCR reads with MiXCR, one entry per CDR3 protein. The sample lists 800,000 to 1,000,000 distinct CDR3 sequences, 25% to 30% seen once, with 28% in the top ten. The CDR3 is 14 residues long. The germline V and J ends were trimmed by 0 bases and 2 bases, with 8 bases remaining between them. Per the germline V gene, CDR1 is SGHKS and CDR2 is YYEKEE (reference sequence). Study results and limitations: After transplant, high TCRbeta diversity at day 60 in some patients arose from surviving recipient T cells and thymic progenitors. Reportedly, only several hundred clones from non-depleted graft cells drove alpha-beta T-cell counts at about two months. Newly generated T cells supplied most T-cell counts and diversity one year post-transplant.

The receptor comes from a boy in the first two years of life who had a stem cell transplant for SCID, so the T cells may come from the graft donor. Here the sequenced sample was PBMCs, mostly from graft donor cells, taken 360 days after TCRalphabeta/CD19-depleted stem cell transplant. This chain links TRBV5-5 with TRBJ2-5; D uncertain. Here the CDR3 DNA reads TGTGCCAGCAGCTTGGGGCACCGTCAAGAGACCCAGTACTTC. It encodes CASSLGHRQETQYF.